In its sample, the clone carrying this TCR beta chain was seen a few times. Its specificity is unknown. The data derive from a study of beta chain features in type 1 diabetes. Across the whole study: Sorted cells from all samples, numbering approximately 100 million, were examined.

Trimming took off 2 bases at V and 10 bases at J, with 6 bases between the two ends. The germline CDR1 and CDR2 sequences are KGHSH and LQKENI. This CDR3 is built from 11 residues. Stem cell-like memory, regulatory, central memory and naive CD4+ cells were sorted via CD45RO/CCR7/CD25/CD127/CD95/CD27. Sequencing targeted expressed TCRB transcripts, as all isolated RNA had been reverse transcribed. Some clones are missing from TCRdb's copy, which holds only in-frame ones; the method was immunoSEQ multiplex PCR. The repertoire holds fewer than 250,000 clones, with roughly 13% as singletons. Study results and caveats: The question of HLA type influencing TCRB rearrangement was one that remained unresolved here.

This receptor was identified in a woman between 35 and 50 years old in good health. The sample was naive CD4+ T cells from blood. The rearrangement uses TRBV18 and TRBJ2-1, with D tentatively TRBD2 (5 bases). This chain's CDR3 is CASSPGEEQFF. The DNA for the CDR3 is TGTGCCAGCTCACCAGGGGAGGAGCAGTTCTTC.